These T cell receptor beta chains were read from a single sample in a study of shared clonotypes between healthy human individuals. Repertoires were generated with immunoSEQ multiplex PCR, while TCRdb's copy carries only in-frame clones and drops some. This table holds nearly 1 million clones, roughly 72% found once. The specimen was memory CD4+ T cells sorted from blood. The receptors originated from a man aged 18 to 29 in good health. CDR3s include the opening cysteine and the closing phenylalanine or tryptophan.

>TRBJ2-2|TRBV7-2
CASRTLAGGPTGELFF
>TRBJ1-6|TRBV6-5
CASGGREYNSPLHF
>TRBJ2-2|TRBV7-6
CASSKGARGTGELFF
>TRBJ1-2|TRBV6-1
CASSESSRDNTF
>TRBJ2-7|TRBV30
CAWRREGLSEQYF
>TRBJ2-2|TRBV5-1
CASSGWGNTGELFF
>TRBJ2-7|TRBV7-9
CASSLRTNSYEQYF
>TRBJ2-1|TRBV7-9
CASSLGPGGNEQFF
>TRBJ2-1|TRBV11-2
CASSEGQGAVQFF
>TRBJ1-1|TRBV6-1
CASSDGTDYMNTEAFF
>TRBJ2-2|TRBV5-5
CASSGGTSLYTGELFF
>TRBJ2-7|TRBV19
CASSIVGQDYEQYF
>TRBJ2-7|TRBV6-6
CASSRLAESYEQYF
>TRBJ2-5|TRBV4-3
CASSQEGTGQETQYF
>TRBJ2-3|TRBV11-2
CASSSHSGMADTQYF
>TRBJ2-2|TRBV4-3
CASSRDRVSNTGELFF
>TRBJ2-5|TRBV15
CATSRDPGPQETQYF
>TRBJ2-2|TRBV6-6
CASIGTTNTGELFF
>TRBJ2-7|TRBV7-2
CASSRWGSGGTFSYEQYF
>TRBJ2-7|TRBV6-1
CASSEFPGSLSYEQYF
>TRBJ1-1|TRBV6-1
CASSLGGGNTEAFF
>TRBJ1-2|TRBV9
CASSPFGGDGSYYGYTF
>TRBJ2-7|TRBV10-3
CAVSRTSGAYEQYF
>TRBJ2-7|TRBV4-1
CASSLGRVGSAEYF
>TRBJ2-3|TRBV9
CASSPWDSSTDTQYF
>TRBJ2-7|TRBV19
CASSSEGTREQYF
>TRBJ1-6|TRBV11-2
CASSLERVLEPLHF
>TRBJ2-7|TRBV7-2
CASSLAGGSSYEQYF
>TRBJ1-5|TRBV6-1
CASRGSVSNQPQHF
>TRBJ2-2|TRBV5-4
CASSYTGDTGELFF
>TRBJ2-5|TRBV5-1
CASSSTDWNGETQYF
>TRBJ1-1|TRBV5-4
CASSQDGTNTEAFF
>TRBJ2-6|TRBV11-1
CASSPGTGSSGANVLTF
>TRBJ2-7|TRBV6-6
CASSEGQGAYEQYF
>TRBJ2-1|TRBV15
CATSRELGTGGNEQFF
>TRBJ1-5|TRBV2
CASSQEGRNQPQHF
>TRBJ1-2|TRBV28
CASSLQGRGGYTF
>TRBJ2-7|TRBV11-2
CASSSDGGNSYEQYF
>TRBJ1-1|TRBV9
CASSEITGTQAFF
>TRBJ2-2|TRBV5-5
CASSRTGEVAGELFF
>TRBJ2-5|TRBV2
CASSGSVGYGETQYF
>TRBJ2-3|TRBV7-2
CASSPPGASLSDTQYF